The entry that follows covers one T cell receptor beta chain sequence. These data come from a study of blood T cell repertoires in COVID-19. Study information: COVID-19 samples from acute and convalescent phases originated in the United States, Italy and Spain.

V trimming: 2 bases; J trimming: 5 bases; junction bases outside the gene matches: 7. Germline V gene data show CDR1 as SGHTA and CDR2 as FQGNSA. The CDR3 consists of 16 residues. How the authors handled the data: Researchers report that nucleated cell counts were estimated from reference gene primer amplification. Some clones are missing from TCRdb's copy, which holds only in-frame ones; the method was immunoSEQ multiplex PCR. D and trimming come from the DNA, and the V and J calls and clone size come from that table. The sample lists about 250,000 clones, about nine tenths occurring once. The TCR was taken from a woman younger than 45 with active or convalescent COVID-19. This rearrangement joins TRBV7-2 to TRBJ2-2; the match to TRBD1 covers 8 bases. Sequencing was done on a sample of peripheral blood. The CDR3 DNA reads as TGTGCCAGCAGCTTAAACCCGGACAGGGCGACCGGGGAGCTGTTTTTT. Translation gives CASSLNPDRATGELFF.